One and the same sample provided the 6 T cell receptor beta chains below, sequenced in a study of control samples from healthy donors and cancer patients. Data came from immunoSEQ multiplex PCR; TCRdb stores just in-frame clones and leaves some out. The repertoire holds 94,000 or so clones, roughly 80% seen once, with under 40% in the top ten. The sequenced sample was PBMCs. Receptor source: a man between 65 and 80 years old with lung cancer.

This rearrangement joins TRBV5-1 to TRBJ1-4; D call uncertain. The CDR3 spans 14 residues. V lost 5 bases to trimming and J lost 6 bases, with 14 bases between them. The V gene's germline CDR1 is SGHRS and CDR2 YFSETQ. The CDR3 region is CASRITPGDEKLFF. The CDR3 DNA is TGCGCCAGCAGAATCACACCGGGAGATGAAAAACTGTTTTTT.

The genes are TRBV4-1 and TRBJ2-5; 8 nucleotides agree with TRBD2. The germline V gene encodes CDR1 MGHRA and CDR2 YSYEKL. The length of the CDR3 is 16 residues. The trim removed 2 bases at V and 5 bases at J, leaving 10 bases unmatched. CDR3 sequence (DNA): TGCGCCAGCAGCCAAATCGCGGGGGGCTGGGAGGAGACCCAGTACTTC. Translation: CASSQIAGGWEETQYF.

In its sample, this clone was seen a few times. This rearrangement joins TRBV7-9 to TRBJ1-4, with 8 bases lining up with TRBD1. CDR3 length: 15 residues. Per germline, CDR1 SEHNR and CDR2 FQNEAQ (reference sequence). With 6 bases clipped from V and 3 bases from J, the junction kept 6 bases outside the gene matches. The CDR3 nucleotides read TGTGCCAGCAGTTTCCAACAGGGGGCTAATGAAAAACTGTTTTTT. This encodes CASSFQQGANEKLFF.

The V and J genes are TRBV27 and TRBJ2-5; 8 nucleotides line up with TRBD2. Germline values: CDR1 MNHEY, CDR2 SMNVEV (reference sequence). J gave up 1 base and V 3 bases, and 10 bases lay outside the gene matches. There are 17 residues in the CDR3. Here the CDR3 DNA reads TGTGCCAGCAGTTTTAAGGGGCGGGGGGCGCCCCAAGAGACCCAGTACTTC. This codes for CASSFKGRGAPQETQYF.

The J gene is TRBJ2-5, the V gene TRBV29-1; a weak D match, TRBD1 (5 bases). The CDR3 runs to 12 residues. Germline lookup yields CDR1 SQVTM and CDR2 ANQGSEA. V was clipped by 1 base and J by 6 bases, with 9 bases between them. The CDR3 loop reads CSVEARVQTQYF. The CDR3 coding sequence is TGCAGCGTTGAAGCCAGGGTACAGACCCAGTACTTC. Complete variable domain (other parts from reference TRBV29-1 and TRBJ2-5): SAVISQKPSRDICQRGTSLTIQCQVDSQVTMMFWYRQQPGQSLTLIATANQGSEATYESGFVIDKFPISRPNLTFSTLTVSNMSPEDSSIYLCSVEARVQTQYFGPGTRLLVL.

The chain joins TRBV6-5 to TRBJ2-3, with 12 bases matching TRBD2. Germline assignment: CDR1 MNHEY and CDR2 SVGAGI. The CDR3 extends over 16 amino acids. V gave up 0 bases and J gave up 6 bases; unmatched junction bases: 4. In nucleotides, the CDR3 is TGTGCCAGCAGTTACTCGCTAGCGGGGGGGCGGGATACGCAGTATTTT. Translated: CASSYSLAGGRDTQYF.